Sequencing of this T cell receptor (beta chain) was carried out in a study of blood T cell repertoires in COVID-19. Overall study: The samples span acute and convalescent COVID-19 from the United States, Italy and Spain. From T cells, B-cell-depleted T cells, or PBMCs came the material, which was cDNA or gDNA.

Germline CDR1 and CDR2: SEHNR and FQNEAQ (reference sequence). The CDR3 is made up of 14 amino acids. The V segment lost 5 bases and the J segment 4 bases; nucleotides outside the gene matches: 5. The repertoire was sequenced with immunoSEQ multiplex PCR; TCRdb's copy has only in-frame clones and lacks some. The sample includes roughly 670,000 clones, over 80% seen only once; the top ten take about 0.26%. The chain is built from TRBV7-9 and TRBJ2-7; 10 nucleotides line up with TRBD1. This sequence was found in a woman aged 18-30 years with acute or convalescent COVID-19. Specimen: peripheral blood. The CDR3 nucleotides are TGTGCCAGCAGCCGGGGACAGGGGCGGTACGAGCAGTACTTC. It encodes CASSRGQGRYEQYF. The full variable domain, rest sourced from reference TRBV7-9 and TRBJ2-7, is DTGVSQNPRHKITKRGQNVTFRCDPISEHNRLYWYRQTLGQGPEFLTYFQNEAQLEKSRLLSDRFSAERPKGSFSTLEIQRTEQGDSAMYLCASSRGQGRYEQYFGPGTRLTVT.